The 26 T cell receptor beta chains given below trace back to one sample, sequenced in a study. Assay used: immunoSEQ multiplex PCR; TCRdb lists only in-frame clones, some missing. Altogether around 54,000 clones are present, approximately 93% being singletons, with the ten largest covering approximately 11%. The sequenced sample consisted of PBMCs. Receptors originate from a man aged 35 to 55 with rheumatoid arthritis.

This clone was recorded once. V is TRBV24-1 and J is TRBJ1-3, with D possibly being TRBD1 (5 bases). The CDR3 spans 15 residues. V was trimmed by 3 bases and J by 6 bases, leaving 14 bases between them. Germline V gene sequence: CDR1 KGHDR, CDR2 SFDVKD. CDR3 residues: CATSDPRDSLNTIYF. As DNA, the CDR3 is TGTGCCACCAGTGATCCCAGGGACTCATTAAACACCATATATTTT.

The rearrangement links TRBV3-1 (or the pseudogene TRBV3-2) to TRBJ2-5; unclear D gene. V lost 2 bases and J 5 bases, leaving 3 bases between the germline ends. Germline CDR1 and CDR2: LGHDT and YNNKEL (reference sequence). This CDR3 contains 11 residues. The CDR3 nucleotides read TGTGCCAGCAGCCAAAGGGAGACCCAGTACTTC. Translating gives CASSQRETQYF.

The chain uses TRBV5-1 and TRBJ1-4; 8 positions match TRBD1. The CDR3 is 14 amino acids. Germline V gene data show CDR1 as SGHRS and CDR2 as YFSETQ. The ends lost 3 bases at V and 8 bases at J; junction bases unmatched: 6. CDR3 loop: CASSYGQGSEKLFF. In DNA form, the CDR3 reads TGCGCCAGCAGCTACGGACAGGGATCGGAAAAACTGTTTTTT.

The V gene is TRBV28, the J gene TRBJ1-1; 9 nucleotides agree with TRBD1. This CDR3 is built from 14 residues. Looked up from germline, CDR1 is MDHEN and CDR2 is SYDVKM. The junction had 3 bases not matched to a gene; V was cut back by 6 bases and J by 1 base. CDR3 in DNA: TGTGCCAGCAGAGTGGGACAGGGGAACACTGAAGCTTTCTTT. Protein product: CASRVGQGNTEAFF.

The chain has TRBV11-2 and TRBJ2-2, with TRBD1 matching over 7 bases. The CDR3 has 15 residues. V was clipped by 5 bases and J by 5 bases; unmatched bases: 8. In germline, CDR1 is SGHAT, CDR2 FQNNGV. The CDR3 DNA follows: TGTGCCAGCAGCCACAGGGGTTTCGAGACCGGGGAGCTGTTTTTT. Its protein product is CASSHRGFETGELFF. The full variable domain, completed using reference TRBV11-2 and TRBJ2-2, is EAGVAQSPRYKIIEKRQSVAFWCNPISGHATLYWYQQILGQGPKLLIQFQNNGVVDDSQLPKDRFSAERLKGVDSTLKIQPAKLEDSAVYLCASSHRGFETGELFFGEGSRLTVL.

The V call is TRBV4-1, the J call TRBJ2-7; possible D gene TRBD1, 6 bases. Germline CDR1 and CDR2: MGHRA and YSYEKL. The CDR3 contains 15 residues. V was pared by 2 bases and J by 1 base, with 12 bases between. Here the CDR3 DNA reads TGCGCCAGCAGCCAAACAGGGAACCCATCCTACGAGCAGTACTTC. Its translation is CASSQTGNPSYEQYF.

This chain uses TRBV5-1 with TRBJ2-7; D unresolved. This CDR3 has 13 residues. Germline V gene sequence: CDR1 SGHRS, CDR2 YFSETQ. The germline V and J ends were trimmed by 3 bases and 2 bases, with 9 bases remaining between them. The CDR3 loop reads CASSSAGPYEQYF. The CDR3 coding sequence is TGCGCCAGCAGCTCTGCCGGACCCTACGAGCAGTACTTC.

V usage is TRBV11-2 and J usage is TRBJ2-7, with 8 bases that match TRBD2. Germline V gene lookup returns CDR1 SGHAT and CDR2 FQNNGV. This CDR3 is 13 amino acids long. The V gene end was trimmed by 5 bases and the J gene end by 4 bases; junction bases not matched to a gene: 4. CDR3 in DNA: TGTGCCAGCAGCCGGACTAGCTCTTACGAGCAGTACTTC. Protein product: CASSRTSSYEQYF. The full variable domain, in which reference TRBV11-2 and TRBJ2-7 provide the parts outside the CDR3, is EAGVAQSPRYKIIEKRQSVAFWCNPISGHATLYWYQQILGQGPKLLIQFQNNGVVDDSQLPKDRFSAERLKGVDSTLKIQPAKLEDSAVYLCASSRTSSYEQYFGPGTRLTVT.

This chain joins TRBV3-1 (or the pseudogene TRBV3-2) and TRBJ1-2, with 7 nucleotides matching TRBD1. The CDR3 contains 14 residues. Losses at the gene ends were 1 base for V and 2 bases for J; bases not matched to a gene: 1. The germline V gene has CDR1 LGHDT and CDR2 YNNKEL (reference sequence). The CDR3 DNA reads TGTGCCAGCAGCCAAGCGACAGGGAACTATGGCTACACCTTC. It encodes CASSQATGNYGYTF.

The CDR3 sequence is CASSDPAGVSYEQYF. DNA of the CDR3: TGTGCCAGTTCCGACCCAGCGGGAGTTTCCTACGAGCAGTACTTC. V and J are TRBV19 and TRBJ2-7, with 8 bases identical to TRBD2. Germline V gene data show CDR1 as LNHDA and CDR2 as SQIVND (reference sequence). With V trimmed by 8 bases and J by 1 base, 10 bases remained unmatched. CDR3 length equals 15 residues.

The rearrangement joins TRBV18 to TRBJ2-3; TRBD1 might be the D (6 bases). Trimming pared 5 bases from V and 5 bases from J, leaving 14 bases between. CDR3 length: 14 residues. Germline CDR1 KGHSH, CDR2 LQKENI. The CDR3 reads CASSGSGAQDTQYF. CDR3 in DNA: TGTGCCAGCTCAGGTTCAGGGGCGCAAGATACGCAGTATTTT.

The V and J genes are TRBV3-1 (or the pseudogene TRBV3-2) and TRBJ1-3, with 7 positions matching TRBD1. V trimming: 2 bases; J trimming: 3 bases; junction bases outside the gene matches: 7. The CDR3 loop spans 16 amino acids. CDR1 is LGHDT, CDR2 YNNKEL, per germline (reference sequence). The CDR3 protein is CASSQPGRGNGNTIYF. The CDR3, as DNA: TGTGCCAGCAGCCAACCCGGCAGGGGGAATGGAAACACCATATATTTT.

The chain carries TRBV6-5 and TRBJ2-7; a possible D gene is TRBD2 (6 bases). V was pared by 6 bases and J by 2 bases, with 17 bases between. Germline lookup yields CDR1 MNHEY and CDR2 SVGAGI. The CDR3 length is 15 residues. CDR3: CASRPTGTSTYEQYF. CDR3 coding DNA: TGTGCCAGCAGACCAACCGGGACTTCTACCTACGAGCAGTACTTC.

The V call is TRBV5-1, the J call TRBJ2-7, with D possibly called TRBD1 or TRBD2 (5 bases each). Trimming left V 4 bases short and J 1 base short, with 9 bases between. From germline, CDR1 is SGHRS and CDR2 YFSETQ. The CDR3 spans 13 residues. The CDR3 DNA is TGCGCCAGCAGCCAGGGACGGTCCTACGAGCAGTACTTC. Translating gives CASSQGRSYEQYF.

This chain connects TRBV21-1 to TRBJ2-7; the tabulated D call, TRBD2, remains unverified against the DNA. TRBV21-1 is classified as a pseudogene. CDR3 length: 15 residues. The CDR3 DNA is TGTGCCAGCCGACGAGTCGGGAGGGACCGCTACGAGCAGTACTTC. Residues: CASRRVGRDRYEQYF.

The V call is TRBV24-1, the J call TRBJ2-1; 15 nucleotides align to TRBD2. CDR3 length: 18 amino acids. The J segment lost 6 bases and the V segment lost 0 bases, leaving 5 bases of the junction unmatched. Germline CDR1 is KGHDR and CDR2 is SFDVKD. The CDR3 here is CATSDLRTSGRAANEQFF. For the CDR3, the DNA is TGTGCCACCAGTGATTTGAGGACTAGCGGGAGGGCCGCCAATGAGCAGTTCTTC.

This chain uses TRBV13 with TRBJ1-2; D gene unclear. V shed 5 bases and J shed 5 bases, with 9 bases lying between them. The CDR3 runs to 12 residues. Per germline, CDR1 PRHDT and CDR2 FYEKMQ (reference sequence). The DNA of the CDR3 is TGTGCCAGCAGCCAAGAAATATATGGCTACACCTTC. This encodes CASSQEIYGYTF.

The chain combines TRBV5-8 with TRBJ2-1, with 7 nucleotides matching TRBD2. V lost 0 bases and J lost 3; bases outside the gene matches: 6. The CDR3 spans 16 residues. Germline-derived CDR1 and CDR2 are SGHTS and YDEGEE. This CDR3 reads CASSLERAGIYNEQFF. Here the CDR3 DNA reads TGTGCCAGCAGCTTGGAAAGAGCGGGAATCTACAATGAGCAGTTCTTC. Full variable domain (rest looked up from reference TRBV5-8 and TRBJ2-1): EAGVTQSPTHLIKTRGQQATLRCSPISGHTSVYWYQQALGLGLQFLLWYDEGEERNRGNFPPRFSGRQFPNYSSELNVNALELEDSALYLCASSLERAGIYNEQFFGPGTRLTVL.

The J gene is TRBJ1-2, the V gene TRBV2; D is uncertain. Trimming removed 7 bases from V and 1 base from J, with 10 bases in between. The CDR3 has 13 residues. The germline V gene has CDR1 SNHLY and CDR2 FYNNEI. The CDR3 loop is CASIPEGNYGYTF. CDR3 DNA: TGTGCCAGCATTCCGGAGGGTAACTATGGCTACACCTTC.

J is TRBJ1-5 and V is TRBV18; D remains unclear. Germline CDR1 KGHSH, CDR2 LQKENI. CDR3 length: 13 amino acids. Trimming shortened V by 2 bases and J by 5 bases, and 7 bases separated the two germline ends. The CDR3 DNA reads as TGTGCCAGCTCACCAGGGCTTGATCAGCCCCAGCATTTT. Protein product: CASSPGLDQPQHF.

This clone has more than one count but fewer than ten. The V and J genes are TRBV5-1 and TRBJ1-2; D not resolved. Trimming left V 4 bases short and J 8 bases short, with 21 bases between. This CDR3 has 15 residues. Germline V gives CDR1 SGHRS, CDR2 YFSETQ. The CDR3 nucleotides read TGCGCCAGCAGCACGAGTCCTACAAATTCGGAAGGCTACACCTTC. This gives the protein CASSTSPTNSEGYTF.

The J gene is TRBJ2-1, the V gene TRBV28; 10 bases map to TRBD2. CDR3 length: 16 amino acids. V gave up 5 bases and J gave up 0 bases; unmatched junction bases: 4. Germline V gene lookup returns CDR1 MDHEN and CDR2 SYDVKM. The CDR3 DNA is TGTGCCAGCAGTGGAGCGGGAGGGGTCTCCTACAATGAGCAGTTCTTC. This encodes CASSGAGGVSYNEQFF.

This sequence joins TRBV25-1 and TRBJ1-6; 8 bases are a match to TRBD1. Trimming removed 4 bases from V and 3 bases from J; junction bases left unmatched: 2. Germline-derived CDR1 and CDR2 are MGHDK and SYGVNS. CDR3 length: 15 amino acids. Here the CDR3 reads CASSATGVYNSPLHF. The CDR3 coding sequence is TGTGCCAGCAGTGCGACAGGGGTCTATAATTCACCCCTCCACTTT. Based on the CDR3 plus reference TRBV25-1 and TRBJ1-6, the full variable domain is EADIYQTPRYLVIGTGKKITLECSQTMGHDKMYWYQQDPGMELHLIHYSYGVNSTEKGDLSSESTVSRIRTEHFPLTLESARPSHTSQYLCASSATGVYNSPLHFGNGTRLTVT.

The rearrangement links TRBV9 to TRBJ1-3; 10 bases are shared with TRBD1. J lost 2 bases, V lost 2 bases, and 1 base had no gene match. The germline gives CDR1 SGDLS, CDR2 YYNGEE. This CDR3 is built from 15 residues. In nucleotides, the CDR3 is TGTGCCAGCAGCGTCGGACAGGGGGCTGGAAACACCATATATTTT. It translates to CASSVGQGAGNTIYF.

The chain has TRBV15 and TRBJ1-5; unclear D gene. This CDR3 has 15 residues. Trimming took 0 bases from V and 7 from J, leaving 13 bases between them. CDR1 and CDR2 from the germline V gene are LNHNV and YYDKDF (reference sequence). The CDR3 region is CATSRDYTGNQPQHF. The DNA of the CDR3 is TGTGCCACCAGCAGAGATTACACGGGGAACCAGCCCCAGCATTTT.

The chain links TRBV6-5 to TRBJ1-2; TRBD1 agrees at 7 bases. Trimming cost V 0 bases and J 8 bases; bases outside gene matches: 3. In germline, CDR1 is MNHEY, CDR2 SVGAGI. CDR3 length: 13 residues. As DNA, the CDR3 is TGTGCCAGCAGTTACTCCGACAGGGTCGGCTACACCTTC. It encodes CASSYSDRVGYTF.